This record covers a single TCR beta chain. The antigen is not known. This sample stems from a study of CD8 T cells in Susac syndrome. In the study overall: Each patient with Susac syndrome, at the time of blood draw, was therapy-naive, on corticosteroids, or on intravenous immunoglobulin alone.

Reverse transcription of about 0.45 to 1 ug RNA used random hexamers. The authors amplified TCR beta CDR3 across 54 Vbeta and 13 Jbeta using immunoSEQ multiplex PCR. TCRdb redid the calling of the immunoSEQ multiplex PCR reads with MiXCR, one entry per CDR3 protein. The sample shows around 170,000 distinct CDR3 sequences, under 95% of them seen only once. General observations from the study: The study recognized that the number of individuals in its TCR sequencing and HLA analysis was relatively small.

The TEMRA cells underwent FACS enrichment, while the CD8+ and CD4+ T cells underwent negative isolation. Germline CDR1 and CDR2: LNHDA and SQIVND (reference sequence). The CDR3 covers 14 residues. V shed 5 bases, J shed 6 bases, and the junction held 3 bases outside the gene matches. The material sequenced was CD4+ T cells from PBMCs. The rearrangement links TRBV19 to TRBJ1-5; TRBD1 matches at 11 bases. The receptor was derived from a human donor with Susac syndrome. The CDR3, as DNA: TGTGCCAGTAGTGGGGGGACAGGGGGTCAGCCCCAGCATTTT. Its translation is CASSGGTGGQPQHF.